The 10 T cell receptor beta chains below all came from one sample that was sequenced in a study of tumor and adjacent non-tumor tissue in lung cancer. Three rounds of nested PCR, following a modified ARM-PCR protocol, produced the TCRbeta library. In TCRdb, the multiplex PCR reads were re-called with MiXCR into one record per CDR3 protein. The sample includes 110,000 or so distinct CDR3 sequences, 60% to 80% seen only once; the top ten take roughly 20%. The template was RNA from unsorted bulk tissue. Distant lung tissue was collected more than 3 cm away from the tumor edge. Sequenced input: distant non-tumor lung tissue. The receptors shown here come from a man aged 60-69 years with non-small cell lung cancer.

About this clonotype itself: One end of the junction fails to match germline, which may point to a read error. The V and J genes are TRBV10-2 and TRBJ2-7; 9 nucleotides line up with TRBD2. The CDR3 spans 14 residues. Germline V CDR1 and CDR2: WSHSY, SAAADI. The CDR3 loop reads CDSSLVGSGSEQYF. The CDR3 region has the DNA TGCGACAGCAGCCTCGTGGGTAGCGGGAGCGAGCAGTACTTC.

With regard to this clonotype: The junction departs from germline at one end; a sequencing error may be responsible. The chain has TRBV6-5 and TRBJ1-5, with D possibly matching TRBD1 (5 bases). The length of the CDR3 is 14 residues. From germline, CDR1 is MNHEY and CDR2 SVGAGI. In DNA, the CDR3 is TGTGCCAGGAGTTCCGGGGGAGGGAATCAGCCCCAGCATTTT. The encoded protein is CARSSGGGNQPQHF.

This clonotype was detected a few times. The chain combines TRBV29-1 with TRBJ2-3; TRBD2 matches 8 bases. The V gene's germline CDR1 is SQVTM and CDR2 ANQGSEA. This CDR3 is 18 amino acids long. Unmatched junction bases numbered 17, after V lost 6 bases and J lost 0 bases. The CDR3 DNA reads TGCAGCGTGACATGGGGAAATAGCGGGGTGACTAGCACAGATACGCAGTATTTT. This codes for CSVTWGNSGVTSTDTQYF.

The CDR3 is CASSYGEGDTEAFF. DNA of the CDR3: TGTGCCAGCAGCTACGGAGAGGGGGACACTGAAGCTTTCTTT. The chain combines TRBV6-5 with TRBJ1-1; D might be TRBD1 (6 bases). The CDR3 is 14 residues long. The germline V gene encodes CDR1 MNHEY and CDR2 SVGAGI. V was cut by 6 bases and J by 3 bases, with 14 bases left in between.

V usage is TRBV12-5 and J usage is TRBJ1-3; TRBD1 matches at 10 bases. The V gene's germline CDR1 is LGHNT and CDR2 FRNRAP. This CDR3 comprises 16 residues. The junction had 8 bases not matched to a gene; V was cut back by 5 bases and J by 4 bases. The CDR3 DNA is TGTGCTAGTGGTCCCCCGGACAGGGGGGGAGGAAACACCATATATTTT. This translates into CASGPPDRGGGNTIYF. Together with reference TRBV12-5 and TRBJ1-3, the CDR3 gives the full variable domain: DARVTQTPRHKVTEMGQEVTMRCQPILGHNTVFWYRQTMMQGLELLAYFRNRAPLDDSGMPKDRFSAEMPDATLATLKIQPSEPRDSAVYFCASGPPDRGGGNTIYFGEGSWLTVV.

For this clonotype: Sequence at one end of the junction differs from germline and may be a read error. V gene TRBV11-3 combines with J gene TRBJ1-4, with a tentative D call TRBD1 (5 bases). In germline, CDR1 is SGHNT, CDR2 YENEEA. The CDR3 has 16 amino acids. CDR3 in DNA: TGTGTCAGCAGCTTAGAGACAGCCTCAACTAATGAAAAACTGTTTTTT. This sequence encodes CVSSLETASTNEKLFF.

About this clonotype itself: A read error is possible here, since a much larger clone lies one base away. V is TRBV20-1 and J is TRBJ1-2; D might be TRBD1 (6 bases). The CDR3 totals 13 residues. The V gene's germline CDR1 is DFQATT and CDR2 SNEGSKA (reference sequence). Trimming removed 5 bases at V and 4 bases at J, with 14 bases between. The CDR3 DNA sequence: TGCAGTGCTTTGAAGGGGGGGACCTATGGCTACACCTTC. Translation gives CSALKGGTYGYTF.

This clonotype was picked up many times. This rearrangement joins TRBV19 to TRBJ2-3, with 9 bases aligning to TRBD1. This CDR3 is built from 15 residues. V was pared by 7 bases and J by 2 bases, with 7 bases of the junction left unmatched. Germline V gene lookup returns CDR1 LNHDA and CDR2 SQIVND (reference sequence). Written as DNA, the CDR3 is TGTGCCAGTACCTCGGGACAGGGTTACACAGATACGCAGTATTTT. Its protein is CASTSGQGYTDTQYF. Full variable domain (missing parts from reference TRBV19 and TRBJ2-3): DGGITQSPKYLFRKEGQNVTLSCEQNLNHDAMYWYRQDPGQGLRLIYYSQIVNDFQKGDIAEGYSVSREKKESFPLTVTSAQKNPTAFYLCASTSGQGYTDTQYFGPGTRLTVL.

As concerns this clonotype: As the CDR3 is not closed by the conserved phenylalanine or tryptophan, this likely results from a read error. The chain carries TRBV6-5 and TRBJ2-2; D tentatively fits TRBD1 or TRBD2 (5 bases each). This CDR3 has 14 residues. The V and J ends lost 0 bases and 4 bases respectively, with 6 bases between them. Germline loops: CDR1 MNHEY, CDR2 SVGAGI. The CDR3 DNA reads TGTGCCAGCAGTTACTCCGGGGCCACCGGGGAGCTGTTTTTA. Translation gives CASSYSGATGELFL.

Points on this clonotype: Sequence at one end of the junction differs from germline and may be a read error. The V call is TRBV6-6, the J call TRBJ2-1; D gene uncertain. This CDR3 has 14 residues. Germline CDR1 MNHNY, CDR2 SVGAGI (reference sequence). CDR3 in amino acids: CVSEERSSYIEQFF. The CDR3 coding sequence is TGTGTCAGCGAGGAGAGGTCCTCCTACATTGAGCAGTTCTTC.